The T cell receptor beta chain described here comes from a study of chemoradiotherapy in HPV16-positive cancers. Study context: A couple of HPV16-positive patients' cells yielded candidate HPV-specific clones and common motifs.

In regard to this clone: Its cognate antigen is unknown.

Clones were read by immunoSEQ multiplex PCR, and TCRdb kept only the in-frame ones, dropping some. The sample consists of 1,500 to 2,000 clones, roughly 86% of them appearing once. Repeated repertoire sampling spanned the course of chemoradiotherapy. Findings and caveats of the study: For HPV16-positive patients, expanding HPV-responsive T cells associated with longer recurrence-free survival. Only two HPV16-positive patients supplied the functional HPV-specificity definition.

CDR3 length: 13 amino acids. Germline values: CDR1 SNHLY, CDR2 FYNNEI. Deletions cut 11 bases from V and 0 bases from J, with 13 bases between. The source material was tumor tissue, sampled from a patient who underwent chemoradiotherapy. The chain recombines TRBV2 with TRBJ2-5; TRBD1 is a possible D gene (5 bases). The sequence derives from a human donor with HPV-associated anogenital cancer. The CDR3 DNA reads as TGTGCCTGGACCCAAGGGGACCAAGAGACCCAGTACTTC. The encoded protein is CAWTQGDQETQYF.